A single T cell receptor beta chain is shown here with its context. The sample belongs to a study of blood T cell repertoires in COVID-19. In the original processing: Estimated nucleated cell counts came from reference gene primer amplification. The data were produced by immunoSEQ multiplex PCR, yet TCRdb's version contains in-frame clones alone and is incomplete. V and J calls and clone size are given by that table; D and trimming were obtained from the DNA. The table records some 230,000 clones, approximately 81% of them present only once. The CDR3 loop spans 16 amino acids. Germline-derived CDR1 and CDR2 are SGHVS and FQNEAQ. V was cut by 1 base and J by 4 bases, with 16 bases left in between.

The chain carries TRBV7-8 and TRBJ2-5; the D gene is possibly TRBD2 (6 bases). The sequenced material came from peripheral blood. This clonotype originated in a man aged 50 to 60 who had recovered from COVID-19. CDR3 sequence reads: CASSLGGGVRRETQYF. CDR3 coding DNA: TGTGCCAGCAGCTTAGGAGGAGGGGTGCGACGAGAGACCCAGTACTTC. Full variable domain (outside the CDR3, taken from reference TRBV7-8 and TRBJ2-5): GAGVSQSPRYKVAKRGQDVALRCDPISGHVSLFWYQQALGQGPEFLTYFQNEAQLDKSGLPSDRFFAERPEGSVSTLKIQRTQQEDSAVYLCASSLGGGVRRETQYFGPGTRLLVL.